A single count supports the clone carrying this T cell receptor (beta chain). Antigen: not known. Amplification of TCR beta CDR3 regions used RNA as the template. Initially, a first-round RT-PCR of the TCR CDR3 employed the HTBI primer set. TCRdb used MiXCR to reprocess the multiplex PCR reads, holding one entry per CDR3 protein. The table has 45,000 or so distinct CDR3 sequences, around half seen once. This record comes from a study of T cells in Graves' hyperthyroidism and ophthalmopathy. V trimming: 7 bases; J trimming: 0 bases; junction bases outside the gene matches: 12. This CDR3 spans 16 amino acids. The germline gives CDR1 MGHDK, CDR2 SYGVNS. The study's findings and limits: The authors' 13 V-J model separated ophthalmopathy from stable hyperthyroidism. Peripheral blood also featured most of the thyroid clonotypes expanded above 0.001.

Hyperthyroidism in the patients, aged 18 to 65, was newly diagnosed and under 2 months in duration. Each diagnosis drew on symptoms, thyroxine, TRAb, thyroid ultrasound and orbital computed tomography findings. The sample taken for sequencing was peripheral blood or thyroid tissue (not recorded which). This rearrangement joins TRBV25-1 to TRBJ2-7; 7 bases fit TRBD1. The receptor's source is a woman aged 45-65 years with Graves' hyperthyroidism. CDR3 region: CASTQEYWDSSYEQYF. CDR3 nucleotide sequence: TGTGCCAGCACCCAAGAGTACTGGGACAGCTCCTACGAGCAGTACTTC.